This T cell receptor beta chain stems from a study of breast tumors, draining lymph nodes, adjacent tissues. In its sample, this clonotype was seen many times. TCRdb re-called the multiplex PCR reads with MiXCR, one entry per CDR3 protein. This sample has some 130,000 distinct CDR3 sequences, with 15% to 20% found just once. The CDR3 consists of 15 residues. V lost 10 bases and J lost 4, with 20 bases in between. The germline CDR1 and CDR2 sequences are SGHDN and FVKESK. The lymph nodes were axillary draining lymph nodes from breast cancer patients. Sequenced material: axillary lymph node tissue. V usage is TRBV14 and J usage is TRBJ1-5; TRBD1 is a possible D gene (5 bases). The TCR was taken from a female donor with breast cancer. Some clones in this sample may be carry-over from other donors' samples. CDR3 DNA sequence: TGTGCCACGACACGAATCGGGACCCCTAATCAGCCCCAGCATTTT. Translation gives CATTRIGTPNQPQHF.